This entry lists 18 T cell receptor beta chains sequenced from one sample in a study of cytomegalovirus exposure and HLA in healthy donors. The table came from immunoSEQ multiplex PCR; TCRdb's copy has only in-frame clones and leaves some out. The sample has about 150,000 clones; roughly nine tenths are singletons. The sequenced sample consisted of PBMCs. Receptors originate from a man between 18 and 35 years old in good health and CMV-seronegative.

This clone was counted once. The chain combines TRBV6-5 with TRBJ1-1, with unresolved D. From germline, CDR1 is MNHEY and CDR2 SVGAGI. Trimming took off 0 bases at V and 3 bases at J, with 11 bases between the two ends. The CDR3 spans 15 residues. CDR3 bases: TGTGCCAGCAGTTACTCGCGGGAGTGGGACACTGAAGCTTTCTTT. Protein sequence: CASSYSREWDTEAFF.

V gene TRBV27 combines with J gene TRBJ2-1, with TRBD2 identical over 13 bases. From germline, CDR1 is MNHEY and CDR2 SMNVEV (reference sequence). J gave up 4 bases and V 6 bases, and 9 bases lay outside the gene matches. The CDR3 has 17 amino acids. CDR3 sequence (DNA): TGTGCCAGCAGACGGACTAGCGGGAGCCTGCCATACAATGAGCAGTTCTTC. Translating it yields CASRRTSGSLPYNEQFF.

This chain uses TRBV10-3 with TRBJ1-6, with a weak D call TRBD1 (5 bases). CDR3 length: 17 amino acids. Germline V lookup: CDR1 ENHRY, CDR2 SYGVKD. Trimming shortened V by 6 bases and J by 6 bases, and 21 bases separated the two germline ends. The CDR3 bases are TGTGCCATCAGGCAGGCCCGGGGGGAGGAGAGTAATTCACCCCTCCACTTT. It encodes CAIRQARGEESNSPLHF.

The chain has TRBV7-9 and TRBJ2-6, with 13 bases fitting TRBD2. Per the germline V gene, CDR1 is SEHNR and CDR2 is FQNEAQ (reference sequence). This CDR3 region has 18 residues. V shed 6 bases, J shed 0 bases, and the junction held 5 bases outside the gene matches. The CDR3, as DNA: TGTGCCAGCAGGGGGACTAGCGGGGTGCTCTCTGGGGCCAACGTCCTGACTTTC. Encoded protein: CASRGTSGVLSGANVLTF.

The rearrangement uses TRBV27 and TRBJ1-5; TRBD1 agrees at 11 bases. Per the germline V gene, CDR1 is MNHEY and CDR2 is SMNVEV (reference sequence). J lost 6 bases, V lost 4 bases, and 5 bases had no gene match. The CDR3 spans 15 residues. Here the CDR3 reads CASSWGTGGSQPQHF. The CDR3 DNA sequence: TGTGCCAGCAGTTGGGGGACAGGGGGGAGTCAGCCCCAGCATTTT.

The V gene is TRBV4-1, the J gene TRBJ1-2; D not resolved. Looked up from germline, CDR1 is MGHRA and CDR2 is YSYEKL. The CDR3 length is 14 residues. V lost 1 base to trimming and J lost 2 bases, with 8 bases between them. The CDR3 protein is CASSQARGNYGYTF. The CDR3 region has the DNA TGCGCCAGCAGCCAAGCCCGGGGAAACTATGGCTACACCTTC.

The genes are TRBV18 and TRBJ1-5, with TRBD1 matching 7 bases. The V and J ends lost 3 bases and 3 bases, in that order; junction bases with no gene match: 14. Germline loops: CDR1 KGHSH, CDR2 LQKENI. This CDR3 has 18 residues. The CDR3 spells CASSPPRTGSGFNQPQHF. CDR3 DNA: TGTGCCAGCTCACCTCCCCGGACAGGCTCAGGTTTCAATCAGCCCCAGCATTTT.

This chain connects TRBV11-2 to TRBJ2-5, with TRBD2 as a possible D gene (5 bases). Trimming took off 5 bases at V and 2 bases at J, with 12 bases between the two ends. This CDR3 is 14 amino acids long. CDR1 is SGHAT, CDR2 FQNNGV, per germline. The CDR3 region has the DNA TGTGCCAGCAGCCGTCCAGCGGAACAAGAGACCCAGTACTTC. Translated: CASSRPAEQETQYF.

V usage is TRBV7-9 and J usage is TRBJ2-3; TRBD1 agrees at 9 bases. The junction had 3 bases not matched to a gene; V was cut back by 3 bases and J by 2 bases. CDR1 SEHNR and CDR2 FQNEAQ come from the germline V gene (reference sequence). The CDR3 sequence is 15 residues long. CDR3 DNA: TGTGCCAGCAGCTTTGGGACAGGGTTCACAGATACGCAGTATTTT. The encoded protein is CASSFGTGFTDTQYF.

The chain couples TRBV30 to TRBJ2-2; 7 bases are a match to TRBD2. The V gene's germline CDR1 is GTSNPN and CDR2 SVGIG (reference sequence). The ends lost 0 bases at V and 6 bases at J; junction bases unmatched: 7. The CDR3 totals 15 residues. The chain's CDR3 is CAWSVLALRAGELFF. The CDR3, as DNA: TGTGCCTGGAGTGTACTAGCGCTTCGAGCCGGGGAGCTGTTTTTT.

This clone was seen once. The chain joins TRBV5-6 to TRBJ2-7, with D possibly matching TRBD2 (6 bases). V was cut by 0 bases and J by 0 bases, with 22 bases left in between. This CDR3 comprises 19 residues. Germline values: CDR1 SGHDT, CDR2 YYEEEE. DNA of the CDR3: TGTGCCAGCAGCTTGGGCCCCAGGGAAGGGGAGGTGACCTCCTACGAGCAGTACGTC. Translating gives CASSLGPREGEVTSYEQYV.

The CDR3 sequence is CASSLIYV. CDR3 sequence (DNA): TGTGCCAGCAGTTTAATCTACGTC. The chain is built from TRBV27 and TRBJ2-7; unclear D gene. Germline loops: CDR1 MNHEY, CDR2 SMNVEV (reference sequence). The CDR3 has 8 residues. V was clipped by 2 bases and J by 13 bases, with 3 bases between them.

This rearrangement joins TRBV9 to TRBJ1-1, with 12 bases that match TRBD1. Germline CDR1 SGDLS, CDR2 YYNGEE. The CDR3 totals 21 residues. Trimming removed 0 bases from V and 1 base from J; junction bases left unmatched: 16. CDR3 DNA sequence: TGTGCCAGCAGCGTAGCCCCCTTACCCCCGGGACAGGGGGCTTCGAACACTGAAGCTTTCTTT. Translated: CASSVAPLPPGQGASNTEAFF. Using reference TRBV9 and TRBJ1-1 for the parts outside the CDR3, the full variable domain is DSGVTQTPKHLITATGQRVTLRCSPRSGDLSVYWYQQSLDQGLQFLIQYYNGEERAKGNILERFSAQQFPDLHSELNLSSLELGDSALYFCASSVAPLPPGQGASNTEAFFGQGTRLTVV.

The rearrangement uses TRBV27 and TRBJ2-2; 11 positions match TRBD2. Trimming at V came to 7 bases and at J to 5 bases, leaving 15 bases not matched to a gene. This CDR3 is 18 amino acids long. CDR1 MNHEY and CDR2 SMNVEV come from the germline V gene (reference sequence). CDR3 residues: CASNPSGLAGVGTGELFF. DNA of the CDR3: TGTGCCAGCAACCCATCCGGACTAGCGGGTGTGGGGACCGGGGAGCTGTTTTTT.

This chain connects TRBV11-3 to TRBJ2-1; 10 bases map to TRBD2. The CDR3 length is 15 residues. CDR1 SGHNT and CDR2 YENEEA come from the germline V gene. The V and J ends lost 4 bases and 5 bases, in that order; junction bases with no gene match: 5. CDR3 nucleotide sequence: TGTGCCAGCAGCTCGCTAGCGGGAGCCCACAATGAGCAGTTCTTC. It specifies CASSSLAGAHNEQFF.

V usage is TRBV7-2 and J usage is TRBJ2-3; no clear D. Looked up from germline, CDR1 is SGHTA and CDR2 is FQGNSA. V was trimmed by 1 base and J by 0 bases, leaving 11 bases between them. There are 16 residues in the CDR3. Here the CDR3 DNA reads TGTGCCAGCAGCTTAGTGGCCCAGGCTAGCACAGATACGCAGTATTTT. Its translation is CASSLVAQASTDTQYF.

This clone occurred once. Other DNA variants within this sample encode the same CDR3. The chain couples TRBV9 to TRBJ2-3; 8 bases line up with TRBD2. CDR3 length: 16 amino acids. J was trimmed by 6 bases and V by 0 bases; bases with no gene match: 9. Germline loops: CDR1 SGDLS, CDR2 YYNGEE. CDR3 nucleotides: TGTGCCAGCAGCGTAGGTGGCCTAGCGGGTTCTGATACGCAGTATTTT. Residues: CASSVGGLAGSDTQYF.

This sequence joins TRBV18 and TRBJ2-5, with D perhaps TRBD1 (6 bases). Germline V CDR1 and CDR2: KGHSH, LQKENI. This CDR3 has 14 residues. With 2 bases removed from V and 5 bases from J, the gap between germline ends came to 12 bases. The CDR3 loop is CASSPAGVAETQYF. CDR3 DNA: TGTGCCAGCTCACCAGCAGGGGTCGCGGAGACCCAGTACTTC.